This TCR beta chain was profiled in a study of naive and memory T cell subsets. Study-wide points: Over 90% of naive TCR sequences appeared only once, unlike memory subsets.

Effector memory cells were sorted as CD45RA-CD27-, EMRA cells as CD45RA+CD27-. Notes on this clonotype: What it binds is unknown.

Both TRBC1 and TRBC2 were covered by a beta constant-region primer of two equimolar oligonucleotides. Four rounds of PCR amplified the ligated cDNA using nested alpha and beta constant-region primers plus SP2. The cDNA 3' end received a ligated single-stranded oligonucleotide carrying the SP2 primer and a 12-nucleotide UMI. MiXCR, run by TCRdb on the UMI-ligation and nested PCR reads, gives a single entry per CDR3 protein. The profile covers fewer than 10,000 distinct CDR3 sequences, with 28% appearing a single time and about 59% taken by the ten largest. Looked up from germline, CDR1 is LNHDA and CDR2 is SQIVND (reference sequence). Trimming shortened V by 3 bases and J by 0 bases, and 15 bases separated the two germline ends. The CDR3 loop spans 16 amino acids.

This sequence was found in a human donor in good health. Sample: CD8+ TEMRA cells from blood. Documented subset: effector memory re-expressing CD45RA, CD45RA+ CD27-. The rearrangement uses TRBV19 and TRBJ2-7, with D possibly matching TRBD1 (7 bases). CDR3 residues: CASSIASGGNSYEQYF. Written as DNA, the CDR3 is TGTGCCAGTAGTATCGCCTCAGGGGGGAACTCCTACGAGCAGTACTTC.